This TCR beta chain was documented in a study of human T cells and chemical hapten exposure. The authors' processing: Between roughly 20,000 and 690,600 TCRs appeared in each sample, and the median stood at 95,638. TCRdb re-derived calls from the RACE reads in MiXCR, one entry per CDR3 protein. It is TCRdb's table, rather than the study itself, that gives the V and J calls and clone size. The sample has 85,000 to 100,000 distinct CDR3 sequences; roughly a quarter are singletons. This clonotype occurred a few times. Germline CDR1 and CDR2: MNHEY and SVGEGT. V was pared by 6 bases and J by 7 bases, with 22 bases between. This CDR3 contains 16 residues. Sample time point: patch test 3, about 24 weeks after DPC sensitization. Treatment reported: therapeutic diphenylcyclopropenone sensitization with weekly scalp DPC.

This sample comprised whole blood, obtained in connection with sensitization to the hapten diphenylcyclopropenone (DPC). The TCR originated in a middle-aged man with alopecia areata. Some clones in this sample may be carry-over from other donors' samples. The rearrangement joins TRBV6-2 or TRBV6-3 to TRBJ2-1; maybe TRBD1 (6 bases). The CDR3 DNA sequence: TGTGCCAGCAGCCCTACTAGGGGACAAGGGGGAAATGAGCAGTTCTTC. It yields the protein CASSPTRGQGGNEQFF.